The subject of this entry is one TCR beta chain. No antigen is known for it. CDR3 length: 18 residues. Trimming removed 0 bases from V and 1 base from J; junction bases left unmatched: 5. Looked up from germline, CDR1 is SGHVS and CDR2 is FQNEAQ. The data were obtained in a study of long-term antiretroviral therapy in people with HIV. Findings and limits, study-wide: ART adherence, viral resistance and therapy changes were undocumented. Post-treatment diversity went higher with ART but stayed below transplant donor controls.

The assay used was immunoSEQ (version v3.0), run at survey level. Libraries were prepared by immunoSEQ multiplex PCR; TCRdb keeps only in-frame clonotypes and omits some of them. The repertoire includes about 43,000 clones, more than 75% of them detected once, and approximately 5.3% sits in the top ten. Sequences were derived from unsorted PBMCs, sampled 0.1 years before starting antiretroviral therapy. V usage is TRBV7-8 and J usage is TRBJ2-4; the match to TRBD2 covers 11 bases. The clonotype comes from a woman aged 50 to 60 with HIV. The CDR3 sequence is CASSLASGGAGAKNIQYF. The CDR3 region has the DNA TGTGCCAGCAGCTTAGCTAGCGGGGGGGCCGGGGCCAAAAACATTCAGTACTTC.